This T cell receptor (beta chain) is from a study of blood T cell repertoires in COVID-19. About the research overall: Acute and convalescent COVID-19 specimens originated in the United States, Italy and Spain. T cells, B-cell-depleted T cells, or PBMCs provided the cDNA or gDNA that served as material.

Original analysis: Amplifying reference gene primers gave estimates of nucleated cell counts. Assay used: immunoSEQ multiplex PCR; TCRdb lists only in-frame clones, some missing. V, J and clone size derive from that table, while D and trimming were established from the DNA sequence. The sample holds 45,000 to 65,000 clones, 89% seen once. What was sequenced was peripheral blood. This TCR derives from a man in his 60s with active COVID-19.

Here the CDR3 reads CASSPRGRGNTGELFF. For the CDR3, the DNA is TGTGCCAGCAGCCCCAGGGGCAGGGGGAACACCGGGGAGCTGTTTTTT. The chain is built from TRBV9 and TRBJ2-2; the D gene is possibly TRBD1 (6 bases). CDR1 and CDR2 (germline): SGDLS, YYNGEE. This CDR3 has 16 amino acids. V lost 4 bases and J 1 base, leaving 14 bases between the germline ends.